Following are 13 T cell receptor beta chains from one sample sequenced in a study of CD8 T cells in Susac syndrome. RNA totalling about 0.45 to 1 ug underwent reverse transcription with random hexamers. TCRdb called the immunoSEQ multiplex PCR reads again in MiXCR, with one record for every CDR3 protein. The sample lists some 400,000 distinct CDR3 sequences, around 83% seen once, with about 0.12% in the top ten. The source material was CD8+ T cells from PBMCs. The source of these receptors is a human donor with multiple sclerosis.

The V and J genes are TRBV19 and TRBJ1-2; the match to TRBD1 covers 11 bases. There are 16 residues in the CDR3. Germline values: CDR1 LNHDA, CDR2 SQIVND (reference sequence). V lost 4 bases to trimming and J lost 4 bases; unmatched junction nucleotides: 8. CDR3 nucleotide sequence: TGTGCCAGTAGTACCGAAAGGACAGGGGGCTTCTATGGCTACACCTTC. As protein: CASSTERTGGFYGYTF.

The V and J genes are TRBV4-1 and TRBJ2-4; D gene ambiguous. Germline values: CDR1 MGHRA, CDR2 YSYEKL. CDR3 length equals 12 residues. The V and J ends lost 1 base and 7 bases respectively, with 5 bases between them. CDR3 sequence: CASSQGDNIQYF. The DNA of the CDR3 is TGCGCCAGCAGCCAAGGGGATAACATTCAGTACTTC.

This chain uses TRBV20-1 with TRBJ2-7, with TRBD2 matching 13 bases. Germline values: CDR1 DFQATT, CDR2 SNEGSKA (reference sequence). After removal of 6 bases from V and 2 bases from J, the junction contained 13 bases not matched to a gene. This CDR3 has 17 residues. CDR3 residues: CSADLGLAGDRPYEQYF. The CDR3 DNA reads TGCAGTGCAGACCTAGGACTAGCGGGAGATCGACCCTACGAGCAGTACTTC.

The chain joins TRBV5-1 to TRBJ2-2; D perhaps matches TRBD1 (6 bases). The germline V gene has CDR1 SGHRS and CDR2 YFSETQ. V shed 5 bases and J shed 5 bases, with 13 bases lying between them. The CDR3 loop spans 14 amino acids. DNA of the CDR3: TGCGCCAGCAGGGACAGTGTAATGACCGGGGAGCTGTTTTTT. This translates into CASRDSVMTGELFF.

The DNA for the CDR3 is TGTGCCAGCAGCCCAGGGAGAGTGGGAGACTATGGCTACACCTTC. Its translation: CASSPGRVGDYGYTF. This chain joins TRBV3-1 and TRBJ1-2; D possibly corresponds to TRBD1 (5 bases). Germline CDR1 reads LGHDT; CDR2 reads YNNKEL (reference sequence). V lost 4 bases, J lost 3 bases, and 15 bases lay in between. The CDR3 totals 15 residues.

The rearrangement uses TRBV29-1 and TRBJ2-3, with no clear D. CDR1 is SQVTM, CDR2 ANQGSEA, per germline. The V gene lost 6 bases and the J gene lost 1 base, with 2 bases spanning the gap. The CDR3 has 10 amino acids. CDR3: CSVRTDTQYF. In DNA form, the CDR3 reads TGCAGCGTCCGCACAGATACGCAGTATTTT.

The chain combines TRBV9 with TRBJ1-1; 10 bases agree with TRBD1. The J segment lost 4 bases and the V segment lost 3 bases, leaving 6 bases of the junction unmatched. Germline lookup yields CDR1 SGDLS and CDR2 YYNGEE. This CDR3 is 15 amino acids long. The CDR3 DNA reads as TGTGCCAGCAGCGCCGCGGGACAGGGGAGCACTGAAGCTTTCTTT. This gives the protein CASSAAGQGSTEAFF.

This CDR3 is CASSIAGQGSQPQHF. Here the CDR3 DNA reads TGTGCCAGCAGCATAGCGGGACAGGGATCGCAGCCCCAGCATTTT. The V and J genes are TRBV28 and TRBJ1-5; TRBD1 matches at 9 bases. V lost 6 bases, J lost 7 bases, and 10 bases stayed unmatched. The CDR3 consists of 15 residues. CDR1 is MDHEN and CDR2 is SYDVKM in the germline V gene.

The CDR3 reads CASSQEIRQPQHF. The CDR3 DNA reads TGCGCCAGCAGCCAAGAGATTCGTCAGCCCCAGCATTTT. This sequence joins TRBV4-1 and TRBJ1-5; D is unresolved. The CDR3 has 13 residues. V was clipped by 0 bases and J by 6 bases, with 6 bases between them. The germline V gene has CDR1 MGHRA and CDR2 YSYEKL.

V usage is TRBV19 and J usage is TRBJ1-2; 8 positions agree with TRBD1. The CDR3 consists of 14 residues. CDR1 is LNHDA, CDR2 SQIVND, per germline (reference sequence). After removal of 5 bases from V and 0 bases from J, the junction contained 2 bases not matched to a gene. The CDR3 region is CASSWTGSNYGYTF. For the CDR3, the DNA is TGTGCCAGTAGTTGGACAGGGTCTAACTATGGCTACACCTTC. The complete variable domain, with remaining parts taken from reference TRBV19 and TRBJ1-2, reads DGGITQSPKYLFRKEGQNVTLSCEQNLNHDAMYWYRQDPGQGLRLIYYSQIVNDFQKGDIAEGYSVSREKKESFPLTVTSAQKNPTAFYLCASSWTGSNYGYTFGSGTRLTVV.

J is TRBJ2-7 and V is TRBV2; no clear D gene. This CDR3 is built from 11 residues. The V end lost 7 bases, the J end lost 4 bases, and 8 bases lay between the germline ends. Germline CDR1 SNHLY, CDR2 FYNNEI. The chain's CDR3 is CASTDQYEQYF. The CDR3 bases are TGTGCCAGCACGGACCAATACGAGCAGTACTTC.

This clonotype was found a few times. V and J are TRBV12-3 or TRBV12-4 and TRBJ1-1, with no clear D. Trimming removed 1 base from V and 7 bases from J, with 4 bases in between. This CDR3 spans 11 amino acids. This CDR3 is CASSLGIEAFF. CDR3 sequence (DNA): TGTGCCAGCAGTTTAGGGATTGAAGCTTTCTTT.

This chain uses TRBV20-1 with TRBJ2-7, with 8 bases matching TRBD2. The CDR3 is 13 amino acids. V gave up 1 base and J gave up 3 bases; unmatched junction bases: 2. Germline V gives CDR1 DFQATT, CDR2 SNEGSKA (reference sequence). As DNA, the CDR3 is TGCAGTGCTAGAGGCCGGGAGGGCTACGAGCAGTACTTC. Translated: CSARGREGYEQYF.